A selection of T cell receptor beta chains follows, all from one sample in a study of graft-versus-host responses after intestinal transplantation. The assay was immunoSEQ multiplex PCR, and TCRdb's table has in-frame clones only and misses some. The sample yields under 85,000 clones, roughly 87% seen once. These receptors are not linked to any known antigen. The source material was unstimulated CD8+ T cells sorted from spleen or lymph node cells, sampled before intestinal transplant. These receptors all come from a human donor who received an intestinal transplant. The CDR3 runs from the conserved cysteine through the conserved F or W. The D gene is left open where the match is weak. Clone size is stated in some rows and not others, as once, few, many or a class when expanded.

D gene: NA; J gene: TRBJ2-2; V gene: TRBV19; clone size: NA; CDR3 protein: CASCGGGYTGELFF; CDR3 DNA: TGTGCCAGTTGTGGGGGGGGCTACACCGGGGAGCTGTTTTTT
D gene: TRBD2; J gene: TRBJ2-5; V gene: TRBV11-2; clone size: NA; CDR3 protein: CASSLWGGVQETQYF; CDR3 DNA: TGTGCCAGCAGCTTATGGGGGGGGGTCCAAGAGACCCAGTACTTC
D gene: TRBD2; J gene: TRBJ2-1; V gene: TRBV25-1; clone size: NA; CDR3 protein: CASSSGGANEQFF; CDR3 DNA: TGTGCCAGCAGTAGCGGGGGGGCCAATGAGCAGTTCTTC
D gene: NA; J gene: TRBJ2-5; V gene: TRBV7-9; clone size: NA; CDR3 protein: CASSSPRAAAQETQYF; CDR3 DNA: TGTGCCAGCAGCTCGCCGAGGGCCGCCGCCCAAGAGACCCAGTACTTC
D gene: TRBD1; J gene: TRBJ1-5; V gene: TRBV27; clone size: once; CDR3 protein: CASSPGTGNQPQHF; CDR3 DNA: TGTGCCAGCAGCCCCGGGACAGGGAATCAGCCCCAGCATTTT
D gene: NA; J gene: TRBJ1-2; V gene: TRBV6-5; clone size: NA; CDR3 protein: CASSYSRQNYGYTF; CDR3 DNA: TGTGCCAGCAGTTACTCGAGGCAGAACTATGGCTACACCTTC
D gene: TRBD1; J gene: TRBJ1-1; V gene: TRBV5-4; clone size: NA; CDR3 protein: CASSLILGTGVEAFF; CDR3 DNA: TGTGCCAGCAGCTTGATTCTCGGGACAGGGGTTGAAGCTTTCTTT
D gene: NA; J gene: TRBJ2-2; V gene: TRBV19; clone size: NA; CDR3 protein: CASSMDVGVVGELFF; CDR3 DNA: TGTGCCAGTAGTATGGATGTCGGGGTGGTCGGGGAGCTGTTTTTT
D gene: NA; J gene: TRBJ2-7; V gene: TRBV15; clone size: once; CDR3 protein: CATSPRGKSYEQYF; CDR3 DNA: TGTGCCACCAGCCCCCGAGGGAAATCCTACGAGCAGTACTTC
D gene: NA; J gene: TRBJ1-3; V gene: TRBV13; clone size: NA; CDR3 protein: CASSGRDTGNTIYF; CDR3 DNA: TGTGCCAGCAGCGGACGGGACACTGGAAACACCATATATTTT
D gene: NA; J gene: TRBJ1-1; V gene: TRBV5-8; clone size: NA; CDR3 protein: CASSWSGTEAFF; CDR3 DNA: TGTGCCAGCAGCTGGAGCGGAACTGAAGCTTTCTTT
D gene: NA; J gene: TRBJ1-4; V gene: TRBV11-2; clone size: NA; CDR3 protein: CASSPTQGLANEKLFF; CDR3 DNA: TGTGCCAGCAGCCCCACCCAGGGGTTGGCTAATGAAAAACTGTTTTTT
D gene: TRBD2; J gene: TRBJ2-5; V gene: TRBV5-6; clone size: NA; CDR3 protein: CASSSTSGETQYF; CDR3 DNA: TGTGCCAGCAGCTCAACTAGCGGAGAGACCCAGTACTTC
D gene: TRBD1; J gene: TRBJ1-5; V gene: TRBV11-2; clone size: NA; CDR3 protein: CAAPTGGARVGQPQHF; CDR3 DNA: TGTGCCGCCCCCACAGGGGGCGCGAGGGTAGGCCAGCCCCAGCATTTT
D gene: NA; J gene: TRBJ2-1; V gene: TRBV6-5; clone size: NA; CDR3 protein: CASSRRPPSYNEQFF; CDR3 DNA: TGTGCCAGCAGTAGGAGACCTCCATCCTACAATGAGCAGTTCTTC
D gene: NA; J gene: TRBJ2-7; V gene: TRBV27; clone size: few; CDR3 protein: CASRQGGSEQYF; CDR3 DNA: TGTGCCAGCAGGCAGGGAGGTAGCGAGCAGTACTTC
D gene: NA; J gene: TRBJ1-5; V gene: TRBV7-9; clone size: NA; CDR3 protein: CASSPSDQPQHF; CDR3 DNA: TGTGCCAGCAGCCCCAGTGATCAGCCCCAGCATTTT
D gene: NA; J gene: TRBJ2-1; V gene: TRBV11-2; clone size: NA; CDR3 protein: CASSLGAPSGQFF; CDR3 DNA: TGTGCCAGCAGCTTAGGGGCACCCTCCGGGCAGTTCTTC
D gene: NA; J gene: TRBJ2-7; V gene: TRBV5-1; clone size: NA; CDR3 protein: CASSLGAAGPSSYEQYF; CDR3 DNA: TGCGCCAGCAGCTTGGGAGCGGCGGGCCCTAGCTCCTACGAGCAGTACTTC
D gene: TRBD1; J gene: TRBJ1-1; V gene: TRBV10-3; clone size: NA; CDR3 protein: CAITPDRSNTEAFF; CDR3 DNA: TGTGCCATCACCCCGGACAGGTCGAACACTGAAGCTTTCTTT
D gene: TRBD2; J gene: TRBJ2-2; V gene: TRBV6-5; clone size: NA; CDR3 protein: CASNPGTRDSGELFF; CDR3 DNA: TGTGCCAGCAATCCCGGGACTAGAGATTCCGGGGAGCTGTTTTTT
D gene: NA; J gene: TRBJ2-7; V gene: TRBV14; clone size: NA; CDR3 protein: CASSQDTYYEQYF; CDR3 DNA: TGTGCCAGCAGCCAAGACACCTACTACGAGCAGTACTTC
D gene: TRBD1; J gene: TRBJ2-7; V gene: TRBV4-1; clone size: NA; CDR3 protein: CASSQTGTGISYEQYF; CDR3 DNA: TGCGCCAGCAGCCAAACCGGGACAGGGATTTCCTACGAGCAGTACTTC
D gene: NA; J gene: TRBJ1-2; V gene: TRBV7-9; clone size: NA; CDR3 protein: CASSLGGAADGYTF; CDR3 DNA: TGTGCCAGCAGCTTAGGCGGGGCCGCTGATGGCTACACCTTC
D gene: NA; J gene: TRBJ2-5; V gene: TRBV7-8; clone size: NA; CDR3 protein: CASSGAQETQYF; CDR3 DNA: TGTGCCAGCAGCGGGGCCCAAGAGACCCAGTACTTC
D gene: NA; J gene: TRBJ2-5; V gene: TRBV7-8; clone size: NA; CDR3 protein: CASSRGIRETQYF; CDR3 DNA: TGTGCCAGCAGCCGGGGGATCCGGGAGACCCAGTACTTC
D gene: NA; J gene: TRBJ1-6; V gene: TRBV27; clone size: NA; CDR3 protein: CASRETGPVSPLHF; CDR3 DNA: TGTGCCAGCAGGGAGACGGGTCCCGTCTCACCCCTCCACTTT
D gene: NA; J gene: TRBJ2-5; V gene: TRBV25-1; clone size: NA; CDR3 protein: CASSAISGLVYQETQYF; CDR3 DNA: TGTGCCAGCAGTGCCATTTCGGGGTTGGTGTACCAAGAGACCCAGTACTTC